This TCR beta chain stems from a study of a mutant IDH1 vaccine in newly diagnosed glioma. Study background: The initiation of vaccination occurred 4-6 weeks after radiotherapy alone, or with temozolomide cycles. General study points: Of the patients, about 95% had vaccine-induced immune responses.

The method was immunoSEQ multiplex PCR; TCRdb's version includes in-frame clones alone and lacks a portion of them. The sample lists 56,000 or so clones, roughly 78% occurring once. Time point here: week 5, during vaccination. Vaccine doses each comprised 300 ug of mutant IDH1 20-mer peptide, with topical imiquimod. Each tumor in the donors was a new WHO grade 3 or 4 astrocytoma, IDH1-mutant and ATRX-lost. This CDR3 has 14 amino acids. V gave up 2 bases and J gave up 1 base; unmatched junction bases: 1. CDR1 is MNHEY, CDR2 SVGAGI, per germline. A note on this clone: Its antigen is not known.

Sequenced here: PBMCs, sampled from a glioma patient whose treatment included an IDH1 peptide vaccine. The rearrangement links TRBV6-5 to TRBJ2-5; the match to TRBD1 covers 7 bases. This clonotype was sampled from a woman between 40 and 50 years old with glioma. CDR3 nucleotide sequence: TGTGCCAGCAGTTACGGGACAGCCCAAGAGACCCAGTACTTC. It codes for CASSYGTAQETQYF.